A selection of T cell receptor beta chains follows, all from one sample in a study of T-cell reconstitution after alpha-beta-depleted transplantation in children. TCRdb passed the PCR reads through MiXCR, listing each CDR3 protein once. The profile shows a few hundred thousand distinct CDR3 sequences, around 21% of them singletons. Sequences were derived from PBMCs from the stem cell graft donor, sampled from the stem cell graft. Every receptor here comes from a human donor who donated a stem cell graft to a child with acute myeloid leukemia. CDR3s include the opening cysteine and the closing phenylalanine or tryptophan. The D gene is left open where the match is weak. Rows give clone size only sometimes, using once, few, many, or a class for an expanded clone.

TRBJ2-5 | TRBV24-1 | NA | TRBD1 | TGTGCCACCAGTGATCCGACAGGGGCACAAGAGACCCAGTACTTC | CATSDPTGAQETQYF
TRBJ2-5 | TRBV20-1 | many | NA | TGCAGTGCTAGAGATGGCGGCCATAGTGAGACCCAGTACTTC | CSARDGGHSETQYF
TRBJ2-6 | TRBV10-3 | few | NA | TGTGCCATCAGTGATTCGGGCCGGGGCTCTGGGGCCAACGTCCTGACTTTC | CAISDSGRGSGANVLTF
TRBJ2-7 | TRBV12-3/TRBV12-4 | NA | TRBD2 | TGTGCCAGCAGTCCGCGGGCGGGAGGGCCCTCCGAGCAGTACTTC | CASSPRAGGPSEQYF
TRBJ2-1 | TRBV18 | NA | NA | TGTGCCAGCTCACCCCGAGGAGGGAGTGGGTATGAGCAGTTCTTC | CASSPRGGSGYEQFF
TRBJ2-1 | TRBV12-3/TRBV12-4 | many | NA | TGTGCCAGCAGTCCAGGACTGGCCAATGAGCAGTTCTTC | CASSPGLANEQFF
TRBJ2-7 | TRBV21-1 | NA | NA | TGTGCCAGCAGCCCTCGGGACTACCAACCTTACGAGCAGTACTTC | CASSPRDYQPYEQYF
TRBJ1-1 | TRBV5-1 | NA | NA | TGCGCCAGCAGCCGAGACACAGGGAACACTGAAGCTTTCTTT | CASSRDTGNTEAFF
TRBJ1-3 | TRBV4-3 | many | NA | TGCGCCAGCAGCCTTCTTAACACCCGACAAGGAAACACCATATATTTT | CASSLLNTRQGNTIYF
TRBJ1-3 | TRBV12-3/TRBV12-4 | NA | NA | TGTGCCAGCAGCAAAAATGGAAACACCATATATTTT | CASSKNGNTIYF
TRBJ1-3 | TRBV27 | NA | TRBD1 | TGTGCCAGCAGTTGGACAGGGTCCCCTGGAAACACCATATATTTT | CASSWTGSPGNTIYF
TRBJ2-1 | TRBV20-1 | NA | TRBD1 | TGCAGTGCCTGGGACAGGGCGACCGGTGAGCAGTTCTTC | CSAWDRATGEQFF
TRBJ2-7 | TRBV7-9 | many | NA | TGTGCCAGCAGCTCCAGGGGAACCGAGCAGTACTTC | CASSSRGTEQYF
TRBJ2-5 | TRBV15 | NA | NA | TGTGCCACCAGTACGTACCAAGAGACCCAGTACTTC | CATSTYQETQYF
TRBJ2-1 | TRBV4-2 | NA | NA | TGTGCCAGCAGCCGTGAAACGGGCTTCCGCCCATACAATGAGCAGTTCTTC | CASSRETGFRPYNEQFF
TRBJ2-7 | TRBV4-2 | NA | TRBD2 | TGTGCCAGCAGCCAAGAGCGGGAGGGGACCTACGAGCAGTACTTC | CASSQEREGTYEQYF
TRBJ2-1 | TRBV15 | few | NA | TGTGCCACCAGCCAAGATTTCCGGTCTCCATACAATGAGCAGTTCTTC | CATSQDFRSPYNEQFF
TRBJ2-7 | TRBV29-1 | few | NA | TGCAGCGTCGGAGGCGGGACAGTGGCCTACGAGCAGTACTTC | CSVGGGTVAYEQYF
TRBJ2-3 | TRBV11-2 | NA | NA | TGTGCCAGCAGCTTATCGCGACGCACAGATACGCAGTATTTT | CASSLSRRTDTQYF
TRBJ2-7 | TRBV4-1 | few | NA | TGCGCCAGCAGCCAAGCCCCCTATGACGAGCAGTACTTC | CASSQAPYDEQYF
TRBJ2-1 | TRBV20-1 | many | NA | TGCAGTGCTAGTAGTGGGAGGGGGTACAATGAGCAGTTCTTC | CSASSGRGYNEQFF
TRBJ2-7 | TRBV2 | NA | NA | TGTGCCAGCAGGGAGGACCCGCCCGACGAGCAGTACTTC | CASREDPPDEQYF
TRBJ1-5 | TRBV6-2/TRBV6-3 | few | NA | TGTGCCAGCAGTTACGTGCGGCAAAATCAGCCCCAGCATTTT | CASSYVRQNQPQHF
TRBJ2-3 | TRBV5-1 | NA | NA | TGCGCCAGCAGCTTGGAGGCTAAGGGAACAGATACGCAGTATTTT | CASSLEAKGTDTQYF
TRBJ2-7 | TRBV12-3/TRBV12-4 | many | NA | TGTGCCAGCAGTTTGAGGGGCAGGTACGAGCAGTACTTC | CASSLRGRYEQYF
TRBJ2-1 | TRBV6-1 | many | TRBD2 | TGTGCCAGCAGTGGGACTAGCGGCCACAATGAGCAGTTCTTC | CASSGTSGHNEQFF
TRBJ2-1 | TRBV25-1 | once | NA | TGTGCCAGCAGTGAAAGGCAGGGGGGTCCCAATGAGCAGTTCTTC | CASSERQGGPNEQFF
TRBJ2-7 | TRBV5-1 | NA | NA | TGCGCCAGCAGGGATCCCCCCGGCGAGCAGTACTTC | CASRDPPGEQYF
TRBJ2-2 | TRBV20-1 | few | NA | TGCAGTGCTATGGTCCGCTCCGGGGAGCTGTTTTTT | CSAMVRSGELFF
TRBJ2-1 | TRBV20-1 | many | TRBD2 | TGCAGTGCGCCCTTTGCGCGGGGGAACAATGAGCAGTTCTTC | CSAPFARGNNEQFF
TRBJ2-2 | TRBV5-1 | NA | TRBD2 | TGCGCCAGCAGCTACCTAGGACTAGAGTCCGGGGAGCTGTTTTTT | CASSYLGLESGELFF
TRBJ2-5 | TRBV12-3/TRBV12-4 | NA | TRBD2 | TGTGCCAGCAGTCGGCGGGGGGCCGGAGAGACCCAGTACTTC | CASSRRGAGETQYF
TRBJ1-1 | TRBV29-1 | NA | NA | TGCAGCGTTGATGGGTCAGAATGGCGCACTGAAGCTTTCTTT | CSVDGSEWRTEAFF
TRBJ2-3 | TRBV5-1 | NA | TRBD1 | TGCGCCAGCAGCTTGGCCGGAAAGATCTCGGGGACAGGGAATAGGGATACGCAGTATTTT | CASSLAGKISGTGNRDTQYF
TRBJ2-7 | TRBV5-5 | NA | NA | TGTGCCAGCAGCCAGGAGACTAGTCTCGCCTACGAGCAGTACTTC | CASSQETSLAYEQYF
TRBJ2-3 | TRBV5-4 | NA | NA | TGTGCCAGCAGCCCGCAGGGTCGTTTTTCCACAGATACGCAGTATTTT | CASSPQGRFSTDTQYF
TRBJ2-3 | TRBV24-1 | NA | TRBD2 | TGTGCCACCAGAGGGACTAGCGGGAGCTCAGATACGCAGTATTTT | CATRGTSGSSDTQYF
TRBJ2-2 | TRBV20-1 | many | NA | TGCAGTGGGGGGAGTAACACCGGGGAGCTGTTTTTT | CSGGSNTGELFF
TRBJ2-7 | TRBV6-1 | many | TRBD1 | TGTGCCAGCAGTGTTACCGGGACAGGGAGCGAGCAGTACTTC | CASSVTGTGSEQYF
TRBJ1-5 | TRBV12-3/TRBV12-4 | few | TRBD1 | TGTGCCAGCGACCACGGGGGACAGGGGATGGAACAGCCCCAGCATTTT | CASDHGGQGMEQPQHF
TRBJ2-1 | TRBV29-1 | many | NA | TGCAGCGTTACGGGCGGACTCTACTCCTACAATGAGCAGTTCTTC | CSVTGGLYSYNEQFF
TRBJ2-1 | TRBV12-3/TRBV12-4 | NA | NA | TGTGCCAGCAGTTTGTTCGGAGGAGTGGGTGAGCAGTTCTTC | CASSLFGGVGEQFF
TRBJ2-1 | TRBV12-3/TRBV12-4 | NA | NA | TGTGCCAGCAGTCCCACTGGGGTCTCCTACAATGAGCAGTTCTTC | CASSPTGVSYNEQFF
TRBJ1-3 | TRBV12-3/TRBV12-4 | NA | NA | TGTGCCAGCAGGGCTGGAAACACCATATATTTT | CASRAGNTIYF
TRBJ2-7 | TRBV27 | NA | TRBD1 | TGTGCCAGCAGTTTCAGACAGGGGGTAGGCGAGCAGTACTTC | CASSFRQGVGEQYF
TRBJ1-1 | TRBV7-9 | many | NA | TGTGCCAGCAGCCGGGACTTCTCTGAAGCTTTCTTT | CASSRDFSEAFF
TRBJ2-5 | TRBV5-5 | NA | NA | TGTGCCAGCAGCACGCCGGGACACACGTACCAAGAGACCCAGTACTTC | CASSTPGHTYQETQYF
TRBJ1-5 | TRBV20-1 | many | TRBD1 | TGCAGTGCCCGGACAGGTCTCAATCAGCCCCAGCATTTT | CSARTGLNQPQHF
TRBJ2-1 | TRBV4-1 | few | NA | TGCGCCAGCAGCCAAGTAATGGTGAACAATGAGCAGTTCTTC | CASSQVMVNNEQFF
TRBJ2-5 | TRBV25-1 | NA | TRBD2 | TGTGCCAGCAGAGCTAGCGGGAGCGATTGGGAGACCCAGTACTTC | CASRASGSDWETQYF
TRBJ1-1 | TRBV27 | few | NA | TGTGCCAGCAGTTTTGTCGGTTCGGGTAGCACTGAAGCTTTCTTT | CASSFVGSGSTEAFF
TRBJ2-1 | TRBV6-5 | NA | TRBD2 | TGTGCCAGCAGTTCCTTGGGGGGGAGGAGTGAGCAGTTCTTC | CASSSLGGRSEQFF
TRBJ2-7 | TRBV12-3/TRBV12-4 | NA | NA | TGTGCCAGCTCGGGGGACATCATCTACGAGCAGTACTTC | CASSGDIIYEQYF
TRBJ2-7 | TRBV7-2 | few | TRBD1 | TGTGCCAGCAGCTTAAGTCCCGGGACAGGGGAGCAGTACTTC | CASSLSPGTGEQYF